Presented here are 22 T cell receptor beta chains from one specimen sequenced in a study of tumor and adjacent non-tumor tissue in lung cancer (dated by TCRdb to 2016 to 2019). RNA was isolated from bulk unsorted tissue, and RNA quality was assessed with a NanoDrop ND-1000 and an Agilent 2100. The library relied on multiplex PCR. The data were produced on an Illumina HiSeq 2500. TCRbeta libraries were constructed through three rounds of nested PCR with primers (Table S4) according to protocols adapted from ARM-PCR. TCRdb applied fastp at Q25 and MiXCR to the public reads, then kept only in-frame beta chains. Every CDR3 protein is listed once, alongside the most common genes and DNA of its rows. The sample table lists about 200,000 distinct CDR3 sequences, approximately 74% of them with a count of one. Approximately 25% of the sample rests with the top ten. Specimen: lung tumor tissue. The receptors stem from a man aged 55 to 70 with non-small cell lung cancer.

To note about this clonotype: A clone one base away is much larger, so this may be a read error. This rearrangement joins TRBV29-1 to TRBJ2-1, with 10 bases matching TRBD1. The CDR3 runs 16 residues. CDR1 SQVTM and CDR2 ANQGSEA come from the germline V gene. The CDR3 DNA sequence: TGCAGCGCCTACGCGCCGGGACAGGGGTCCTACAATGAGCTGTTCTTC. This translates into CSAYAPGQGSYNELFF.

The chain links TRBV12-3 or TRBV12-4 to TRBJ2-2; 8 nucleotides agree with TRBD2. CDR3 length equals 18 residues. J was trimmed by 4 bases and V by 9 bases; bases with no gene match: 19. The CDR3 spells CASSPITGLGASTGELFF. CDR3 DNA sequence: TGTGCCAGTAGTCCAATCACGGGACTAGGGGCATCCACCGGGGAGCTGTTTTTT.

About this clonotype: The junction and the germline gene differ at one end; a read error may be behind it. J is TRBJ2-6 and V is TRBV30; possible D gene TRBD1, 6 bases. CDR3 length: 17 residues. CDR1 and CDR2 from the germline V gene are GTSNPN and SVGIG (reference sequence). The CDR3 sequence is CAWSPGTSPSGANVMTF. CDR3 sequence (DNA): TGTGCCTGGAGCCCCGGGACATCCCCCTCTGGGGCCAACGTCATGACTTTC.

Points on this clonotype: At one end the junction does not follow the germline gene, possibly because of a read error. The chain recombines TRBV6-5 with TRBJ1-5; TRBD1 aligns across 8 bases. The CDR3 length is 14 residues. CDR1 is MNHEY and CDR2 is SVGAGI in the germline V gene. DNA for the CDR3: TGTGTCAGCAGTTACTCGACAGGGGTTCCGCCCCTGCATTTT. Encoded protein: CVSSYSTGVPPLHF.

As for this clonotype: This clone may be a read error of a much larger clone one base away. The rearrangement links TRBV30 to TRBJ1-1; D gene uncertain. V lost 2 bases and J lost 1, with 11 bases in between. Per the germline V gene, CDR1 is GTSNPN and CDR2 is SVGIG (reference sequence). There are 14 residues in the CDR3. The CDR3 sequence: CAWSPERPNTEAFF. CDR3 coding DNA: TGTGCCTGGAGTCCGGAAAGACCGAACACTGAAGCTTTCTTT.

Concerning this clonotype itself: At one boundary the junction diverges from the germline segment, which might be a read error. The chain has TRBV4-2 and TRBJ2-5; either TRBD1 or TRBD2 may supply D (5 bases each). Germline V gives CDR1 LGHNA, CDR2 YNFKEQ. This CDR3 spans 15 amino acids. CDR3 region: CASNQAAGGQEIQYF. In DNA form, the CDR3 reads TGTGCCAGCAACCAAGCTGCGGGTGGACAAGAGATCCAGTACTTC.

A word on this clonotype: A much larger clone lies a single base off, so this may be a read error. The genes are TRBV20-1 and TRBJ1-4; 11 nucleotides line up with TRBD1. The CDR3 length is 16 residues. Germline CDR1 reads DFQATT; CDR2 reads SNEGSKA (reference sequence). CDR3 sequence (DNA): TGCAGTGCTAGAGATATGGACAGGGGGCTGGATGAAAAACTGCTTTTT. This translates into CSARDMDRGLDEKLLF.

Only a few counts were recorded for this clonotype. The CDR3 here is CASSGSGTGDYEQYF. In nucleotides, the CDR3 is TGTGCCAGCAGTGGTTCCGGGACAGGGGACTACGAGCAGTACTTC. The chain employs TRBV6-1 and TRBJ2-7; 10 bases are a match to TRBD1. The CDR3 runs to 15 residues. Germline CDR1 MNHNS, CDR2 SASEGT. Trimming removed 4 bases from V and 3 bases from J; junction bases left unmatched: 6.

The table lists this clonotype with many counts. The genes are TRBV20-1 and TRBJ2-1, with 14 nucleotides matching TRBD2. Losses at the gene ends were 1 base for V and 3 bases for J; bases not matched to a gene: 8. This CDR3 has 18 amino acids. Germline V gene lookup returns CDR1 DFQATT and CDR2 SNEGSKA (reference sequence). The CDR3 spells CSARGTSGGIPIYNEQFF. CDR3 sequence (DNA): TGCAGTGCTAGAGGGACTAGCGGGGGGATTCCGATCTACAATGAGCAGTTCTTC.

This clonotype came up once. The rearrangement uses TRBV4-2 and TRBJ1-1; D ambiguous. V was pared by 4 bases and J by 10 bases, with 13 bases between. The CDR3 contains 12 residues. The germline V gene has CDR1 LGHNA and CDR2 YNFKEQ. CDR3 loop: CASSLTGKGAFF. CDR3 bases: TGTGCCAGCAGCCTGACCGGAAAGGGAGCTTTCTTT.

This clonotype appeared a single time. A read error may account for a junction end that differs from germline. The chain has TRBV6-6 and TRBJ2-5; weak D call: TRBD2 (6 bases). The CDR3 has 15 residues. Germline CDR1 reads MNHNY; CDR2 reads SVGAGI (reference sequence). The CDR3 DNA is TGTGACAGCAGTTACAACAAGGGAGGTGCAGAGACCCAGTACTTC. It translates to CDSSYNKGGAETQYF.

Concerning this clonotype itself: The junction and the germline gene differ at one end; a read error may be behind it. The chain carries TRBV20-1 and TRBJ1-1, with TRBD1 as a possible D gene (5 bases). CDR1 and CDR2 (germline): DFQATT, SNEGSKA (reference sequence). The CDR3 is 14 amino acids. The chain's CDR3 is CSARAAPSGTEVFF. The CDR3 bases are TGCAGTGCTAGAGCGGCCCCGTCGGGGACTGAAGTTTTCTTT.

A remark on this clonotype: The final CDR3 position lacks the conserved phenylalanine or tryptophan, pointing to a likely read error. The chain carries TRBV4-3 and TRBJ1-4, with D unclear. The CDR3 extends over 15 amino acids. Per germline, CDR1 LGHNA and CDR2 YSLEER. The CDR3 sequence: CASCQDTVTREKLFS. In nucleotides, the CDR3 is TGCGCCAGCTGCCAAGATACGGTGACTAGAGAAAAACTGTTTTCT.

J is TRBJ1-2 and V is TRBV4-1; D may be TRBD1 (6 bases). Trimming left V 0 bases short and J 2 bases short, with 10 bases between. CDR1 and CDR2 from the germline V gene are MGHRA and YSYEKL. The CDR3 is made up of 15 amino acids. The CDR3 region has the DNA TGCGCCAGCAGCCAAGAAACAACAGGGAACTATGGCTACACCTTC. It encodes CASSQETTGNYGYTF.

This sequence joins TRBV2 and TRBJ2-5; the D is unclear. The CDR3 is 11 residues long. Trimming took off 7 bases at V and 2 bases at J, with 5 bases between the two ends. Germline assignment: CDR1 SNHLY and CDR2 FYNNEI. CDR3 loop: CASTFQETQYF. The CDR3 nucleotides are TGTGCCAGCACCTTTCAAGAGACCCAGTACTTC.

Of note for this clonotype: Lacking the conserved final phenylalanine or tryptophan, this CDR3 likely reflects a read error. V and J are TRBV11-3 and TRBJ2-1, with a possible D match to TRBD2 (6 bases). The last part of the DNA fits TRBJ2-7 better; the J call may be wrong. Germline values: CDR1 SGHNT, CDR2 YENEEA. CDR3 size: 16 residues. The CDR3 coding sequence is TGTGCCAGCAGCTCGTTCGGGGGATCCTACTACAATGAGCAGTACATC. Its translation is CASSSFGGSYYNEQYI.

On this clonotype: Compared with germline, one end of the junction differs, possibly owing to a read error. The rearrangement uses TRBV7-2 and TRBJ2-1; 7 bases are shared with TRBD2. CDR1 and CDR2 from the germline V gene are SGHTA and FQGNSA. This CDR3 is 15 amino acids long. The DNA for the CDR3 is TGTGCCAGCAGCTTCAGCGGGAACTCCTACAATGGGCAGTTCTTC. Amino acids: CASSFSGNSYNGQFF.

To note about this clonotype: One end of the junction varies from germline; a read error may be responsible. The genes are TRBV12-3 or TRBV12-4 and TRBJ1-1, with a weak D call TRBD1 (5 bases). The CDR3 spans 14 residues. CDR3 nucleotide sequence: TGTGCCACCAGCTCCGGGCAGGGAGGAACTGAAACTTTCTTT. Translated, it gives CATSSGQGGTETFF.

With respect to this clonotype: A read error is likely, as this CDR3 ends without the conserved phenylalanine or tryptophan. The gene calls are TRBV11-3 and TRBJ2-3; no reliable D call. Trimming left V 0 bases short and J 3 bases short, with 10 bases between. In germline, CDR1 is SGHNT, CDR2 YENEEA. This CDR3 comprises 15 residues. DNA of the CDR3: TGTGCCAGCAGCTTAGAGGCGTATAGTACAGATACGCAGTATGTT. Its protein is CASSLEAYSTDTQYV.

This rearrangement joins TRBV20-1 to TRBJ2-3; perhaps TRBD1 as D (6 bases). The CDR3 runs 14 residues. Germline lookup yields CDR1 DFQATT and CDR2 SNEGSKA (reference sequence). V gave up 4 bases and J gave up 1 base, with 12 bases separating them. The CDR3: CSATGAGGTDTQYF. Written as DNA, the CDR3 is TGCAGTGCTACCGGGGCAGGGGGCACAGATACGCAGTATTTT.

As concerns this clonotype: Given a much more abundant clone one base away, this may be a read error. The chain is built from TRBV20-1 and TRBJ2-5; 13 bases are shared with TRBD2. The CDR3 length is 15 residues. Germline assignment: CDR1 DFQATT and CDR2 SNEGSKA (reference sequence). This CDR3 is CCAEQLAGGPKTQYF. The CDR3 DNA reads TGCTGTGCTGAGCAACTAGCGGGAGGGCCGAAGACCCAGTACTTC.

The gene calls are TRBV5-1 and TRBJ2-1, with D perhaps matching TRBD2 (5 bases). CDR3 length: 14 residues. Germline V CDR1 and CDR2: SGHRS, YFSETQ. V was pared by 7 bases and J by 6 bases, with 17 bases between. This CDR3 reads CASGSQTTANEQFF. The CDR3 DNA is TGCGCCAGCGGCTCTCAGACTACGGCCAATGAGCAGTTCTTC.